The 8 T cell receptor beta chains below were found in one sample sequenced in a study of CD8 T cells in ankylosing spondylitis. For these TCRs, the target antigens are not known. TCRdb fed the 5' RACE reads into MiXCR, producing one record per CDR3 protein. The sample contains some 240,000 distinct CDR3 sequences, 5.5% to 7.5% of which appear only once. The study, taken as a whole, reports: Among TCR beta sequences, a motif of several highly homologous variants appeared characteristic of ankylosing spondylitis blood.

The specimen sequenced was blood, either unsorted or a sorted T cell fraction (not recorded which). The receptors here all came from a male donor with ankylosing spondylitis.

In its sample, this clonotype was seen many times. The J gene is TRBJ1-1, the V gene TRBV5-1, with 10 bases that match TRBD1. The J segment lost 5 bases and the V segment lost 1 base, leaving 5 bases of the junction unmatched. The CDR3 spans 15 residues. Germline V gene lookup returns CDR1 SGHRS and CDR2 YFSETQ. CDR3 sequence: CASSLRTGGNTEAFF. Written as DNA, the CDR3 is TGCGCCAGCAGCTTGAGGACAGGGGGTAATACTGAAGCTTTCTTT.

Many counts were recorded for this clonotype. V and J are TRBV27 and TRBJ2-7; 7 nucleotides agree with TRBD2. There are 14 residues in the CDR3. Unmatched junction bases numbered 5, after V lost 4 bases and J lost 2 bases. Germline-derived CDR1 and CDR2 are MNHEY and SMNVEV (reference sequence). The CDR3 region is CASSWTGLTYEQYF. In DNA, the CDR3 is TGTGCCAGCAGTTGGACGGGACTAACCTACGAGCAGTACTTC.

At least ten counts were recorded for this clonotype. The chain employs TRBV20-1 and TRBJ1-5, with 7 bases matching TRBD1. The V gene's germline CDR1 is DFQATT and CDR2 SNEGSKA (reference sequence). J was trimmed by 3 bases and V by 6 bases; bases with no gene match: 5. CDR3 length: 13 residues. The CDR3 bases are TGCAGTGCGCAGGGACAGAACAATCAGCCCCAGCATTTT. Encoded protein: CSAQGQNNQPQHF.

The chain has TRBV6-1 and TRBJ2-7; D uncertain. Trimming took off 2 bases at V and 3 bases at J, with 8 bases between the two ends. The CDR3 loop spans 13 amino acids. Germline assignment: CDR1 MNHNS and CDR2 SASEGT. The CDR3 coding sequence is TGTGCCAGCAGTGAAATAATTCTCTACGAGCAGTACTTC. This sequence encodes CASSEIILYEQYF.

This clonotype was detected a few times. This chain links TRBV20-1 with TRBJ1-6; TRBD1 might be the D (5 bases). Germline-derived CDR1 and CDR2 are DFQATT and SNEGSKA (reference sequence). The CDR3 is made up of 16 amino acids. Trimming shortened V by 5 bases and J by 3 bases, and 17 bases separated the two germline ends. The CDR3 bases are TGCAGTGCTCGGGGACCTCGAGACAGCTATAATTCACCCCTCCACTTT. Encoded protein: CSARGPRDSYNSPLHF.

This clonotype has a count of ten or more. This sequence joins TRBV9 and TRBJ2-7; 8 positions match TRBD2. The trim removed 4 bases at V and 5 bases at J, leaving 8 bases unmatched. Germline loops: CDR1 SGDLS, CDR2 YYNGEE. CDR3 length equals 14 residues. The DNA of the CDR3 is TGTGCCAGCAGCCTGTCCGGGACTAGTGACGAGCAGTACTTC. Translating it yields CASSLSGTSDEQYF. Using reference TRBV9 and TRBJ2-7 for the parts outside the CDR3, the full variable domain is DSGVTQTPKHLITATGQRVTLRCSPRSGDLSVYWYQQSLDQGLQFLIQYYNGEERAKGNILERFSAQQFPDLHSELNLSSLELGDSALYFCASSLSGTSDEQYFGPGTRLTVT.

This clonotype was observed at least ten times. The chain is built from TRBV9 and TRBJ2-1; D may correspond to TRBD1 or TRBD2 (6 bases each). V was trimmed by 0 bases and J by 9 bases, leaving 13 bases between them. The CDR3 has 14 residues. Per germline, CDR1 SGDLS and CDR2 YYNGEE. CDR3 nucleotide sequence: TGTGCCAGCAGCGTAGAACTCGGAGGGGGTGAGCAGTTCTTC. Residues: CASSVELGGGEQFF.

The table lists this clonotype with many counts. The V gene is TRBV5-6, the J gene TRBJ1-2; 9 nucleotides agree with TRBD1. V lost 4 bases and J lost 6; bases outside the gene matches: 4. CDR1 SGHDT and CDR2 YYEEEE come from the germline V gene. CDR3 length equals 13 residues. CDR3 loop: CASSHTGGDGYTF. The CDR3 region has the DNA TGTGCCAGCAGCCATACAGGGGGCGATGGCTACACCTTC. Full variable domain (outside the CDR3, taken from reference TRBV5-6 and TRBJ1-2): DAGVTQSPTHLIKTRGQQVTLRCSPKSGHDTVSWYQQALGQGPQFIFQYYEEEERQRGNFPDRFSGHQFPNYSSELNVNALLLGDSALYLCASSHTGGDGYTFGSGTRLTVV.